This entry features one TCR beta chain sequence. The PCR contained 60 Vbeta and 13 Jbeta primers. Original data processing: Later, an analysis found 80 million or so unique TCR beta chains, and about 9.9 million of these were shared. Libraries were prepared by immunoSEQ multiplex PCR; TCRdb keeps only in-frame clonotypes and omits some of them. The V and J calls and clone size are taken from that table; D and trimming were inferred from the DNA. The table records over 110,000 clones, approximately 80% of them present only once. V lost 11 bases and J lost 0, with 11 bases in between. Germline loops: CDR1 MNHEY, CDR2 SMNVEV (reference sequence). There are 12 residues in the CDR3. This record belongs to a study of cytomegalovirus exposure and HLA in healthy donors.

Sequencing was done on a sample of PBMCs. The J gene is TRBJ2-7, the V gene TRBV27; D is uncertain. The origin of this receptor is a male donor in good health and CMV-seronegative. The CDR3 DNA sequence: TGTGCCGTCCAGAGGAGCTCCTACGAGCAGTACTTC. Translated, it gives CAVQRSSYEQYF.